The 21 T cell receptor beta chains in this list originate from one sample, sequenced in a study of blood T cells in healthy people across ages. Next came a second PCR, run for roughly 6 to 11 cycles, which used a sample-barcoded 5' primer along with a J-beta primer mix. TCRdb ran MiXCR on the 5' RACE reads and lists one entry per CDR3 protein. This table has about 970,000 distinct CDR3 sequences, roughly half appearing once. The sequenced sample was blood. These receptors originate from a woman aged 55-69 years in good health.

This clonotype came up once. The chain combines TRBV12-3 or TRBV12-4 with TRBJ2-1; the match to TRBD1 covers 7 bases. The CDR3 is 19 residues long. Trimming cost V 0 bases and J 8 bases; bases outside gene matches: 19. CDR3 amino acids: CASSLALRGLQRGVYEQFF. The CDR3 DNA reads TGTGCCAGCAGTTTAGCGCTAAGGGGGCTCCAGAGAGGGGTCTATGAGCAGTTCTTC.

The genes are TRBV30 and TRBJ2-3; D not certain. Germline V gene data show CDR1 as GTSNPN and CDR2 as SVGIG (reference sequence). This CDR3 is built from 14 residues. V was cut by 0 bases and J by 0 bases, with 7 bases left in between. This CDR3 is CAWSVSSSTDTQYF. For the CDR3, the DNA is TGTGCCTGGAGTGTCTCGTCTAGCACAGATACGCAGTATTTT.

This rearrangement joins TRBV3-1 to TRBJ2-7; D uncertain. This CDR3 has 14 residues. Looked up from germline, CDR1 is LGHDT and CDR2 is YNNKEL (reference sequence). V lost 1 base to trimming and J lost 3 bases, with 10 bases between them. In nucleotides, the CDR3 is TGTGCCAGCAGCCAAGGCAACTTGATCTACGAGCAGTACTTC. This sequence encodes CASSQGNLIYEQYF.

The V and J genes are TRBV28 and TRBJ2-3; the D gene is possibly TRBD2 (5 bases). The germline V gene encodes CDR1 MDHEN and CDR2 SYDVKM. CDR3 length equals 16 residues. V shed 5 bases and J shed 0 bases, with 15 bases lying between them. CDR3 in DNA: TGTGCCAGCAGTCCCCCGGGAACCCTAAGCACAGATACGCAGTATTTT. As protein: CASSPPGTLSTDTQYF.

This clonotype was seen only a few times. This rearrangement joins TRBV24-1 to TRBJ2-5; maybe TRBD1 (6 bases). CDR1 and CDR2 (germline): KGHDR, SFDVKD. This CDR3 is 14 amino acids long. Trimming removed 9 bases at V and 2 bases at J, with 15 bases between. CDR3 in amino acids: CATGLGTHQETQYF. The CDR3 nucleotides read TGTGCCACCGGACTGGGGACACATCAAGAGACCCAGTACTTC.

The chain is built from TRBV11-2 and TRBJ2-5; TRBD2 matches 7 bases. The CDR3 totals 16 residues. Germline V gives CDR1 SGHAT, CDR2 FQNNGV. V lost 5 bases and J lost 4; bases outside the gene matches: 13. The CDR3 DNA sequence: TGTGCCAGCAGCCACCTCGGGAGGCGGAAAGCAGAGACCCAGTACTTC. It is translated as CASSHLGRRKAETQYF.

The chain recombines TRBV5-1 with TRBJ2-1; D not resolved. The CDR3 covers 15 residues. Germline CDR1 reads SGHRS; CDR2 reads YFSETQ. V was pared by 4 bases and J by 0 bases, with 11 bases between. The DNA of the CDR3 is TGCGCCAGCAGCGCTCTGCGACTCTCCTACAATGAGCAGTTCTTC. Its translation: CASSALRLSYNEQFF. The full variable domain, with the rest looked up from reference TRBV5-1 and TRBJ2-1, is KAGVTQTPRYLIKTRGQQVTLSCSPISGHRSVSWYQQTPGQGLQFLFEYFSETQRNKGNFPGRFSGRQFSNSRSEMNVSTLELGDSALYLCASSALRLSYNEQFFGPGTRLTVL.

The chain couples TRBV4-1 to TRBJ2-3; maybe TRBD2 (5 bases). CDR3 length: 14 residues. V shed 2 bases and J shed 4 bases, with 10 bases lying between them. Per germline, CDR1 MGHRA and CDR2 YSYEKL. CDR3 sequence: CASSQLAPSDTQYF. CDR3 sequence (DNA): TGCGCCAGCAGCCAACTAGCCCCCTCAGATACGCAGTATTTT.

This clonotype came up a few times. This chain connects TRBV5-5 to TRBJ1-2, with D unclear. CDR1 is SGHKS, CDR2 YYEKEE, per germline (reference sequence). There are 13 residues in the CDR3. The V gene lost 4 bases and the J gene lost 3 bases, with 10 bases spanning the gap. The CDR3 reads CASSTGLDYGYTF. As DNA, the CDR3 is TGTGCCAGCAGCACTGGACTGGACTATGGCTACACCTTC. The variable domain in full, completed from reference TRBV5-5 and TRBJ1-2, reads DAGVTQSPTHLIKTRGQQVTLRCSPISGHKSVSWYQQVLGQGPQFIFQYYEKEERGRGNFPDRFSARQFPNYSSELNVNALLLGDSALYLCASSTGLDYGYTFGSGTRLTVV.

The chain combines TRBV5-6 with TRBJ1-2, with D tentatively TRBD1 (6 bases). The CDR3 length is 15 residues. CDR1 is SGHDT and CDR2 is YYEEEE in the germline V gene. V was clipped by 3 bases and J by 3 bases, with 15 bases between them. CDR3 amino acids: CASSSAGQGDYGYTF. CDR3 DNA sequence: TGTGCCAGCAGCTCGGCGGGACAAGGGGACTATGGCTACACCTTC.

J is TRBJ1-2 and V is TRBV11-2, with D perhaps matching TRBD1 (6 bases). The V end was cut by 5 bases, the J end by 3 bases, with 16 bases between. This CDR3 region has 15 residues. Germline V gene data show CDR1 as SGHAT and CDR2 as FQNNGV. DNA of the CDR3: TGTGCCAGCAGCCGAGATGGGGGGGCCCACTATGGCTACACCTTC. It codes for CASSRDGGAHYGYTF.

This chain joins TRBV5-1 and TRBJ2-5; D tentatively fits TRBD1 or TRBD2 (6 bases each). Trimming cost V 7 bases and J 1 base, with 20 bases left between them. The CDR3 is 16 amino acids. Germline CDR1 reads SGHRS; CDR2 reads YFSETQ. This CDR3 is CASAKGGQVTQETQYF. DNA of the CDR3: TGCGCCAGCGCTAAGGGGGGTCAAGTTACCCAAGAGACCCAGTACTTC. Supplemented by reference TRBV5-1 and TRBJ2-5, the full variable domain reads KAGVTQTPRYLIKTRGQQVTLSCSPISGHRSVSWYQQTPGQGLQFLFEYFSETQRNKGNFPGRFSGRQFSNSRSEMNVSTLELGDSALYLCASAKGGQVTQETQYFGPGTRLLVL.

This clonotype was seen only a few times. This sequence joins TRBV20-1 and TRBJ1-6; D not resolved. V gave up 6 bases and J gave up 7 bases, with 13 bases separating them. The germline V gene encodes CDR1 DFQATT and CDR2 SNEGSKA (reference sequence). The length of the CDR3 is 13 residues. Written as DNA, the CDR3 is TGCAGTGCCACCAAGACGCGGAATTCACCCCTCCACTTT. It is translated as CSATKTRNSPLHF.

This clonotype turned up a few times. Since a much larger clone is just one base distant, this may be a read error. This chain links TRBV11-2 with TRBJ2-1; 7 bases map to TRBD2. Germline V lookup: CDR1 SGHAT, CDR2 FQNNGV. The CDR3 extends over 14 amino acids. Germline trimming cut 5 bases from V and 7 bases from J; bases unmatched to any gene: 8. CDR3 nucleotides: TGTGCCAGCAGCCTCCGCGGGGGTAGTAATGAGCAGTTCTTC. As protein: CASSLRGGSNEQFF.

The chain uses TRBV10-3 and TRBJ2-3, with 8 bases lining up with TRBD2. Trimming cost V 6 bases and J 2 bases; bases outside gene matches: 10. The germline V gene encodes CDR1 ENHRY and CDR2 SYGVKD. This CDR3 has 16 amino acids. The CDR3 nucleotides read TGTGCCATCAGCGCCTCACTAGCGGTGGTCACAGATACGCAGTATTTT. Amino acids: CAISASLAVVTDTQYF.

With regard to this clonotype: Germline and junction disagree at one end, which may indicate a read error. The CDR3 DNA sequence: TGTGCCGGCAGTTCTACAGGGGCGGGCTCCTACGAGCAGTACTTC. It encodes CAGSSTGAGSYEQYF. The V and J genes are TRBV27 and TRBJ2-7; 7 positions match TRBD1. This CDR3 has 15 residues. Germline V lookup: CDR1 MNHEY, CDR2 SMNVEV (reference sequence).

The V gene is TRBV28, the J gene TRBJ2-3; D uncertain. The length of the CDR3 is 14 residues. Per germline, CDR1 MDHEN and CDR2 SYDVKM. V was trimmed by 7 bases and J by 0 bases, leaving 11 bases between them. The CDR3 DNA follows: TGTGCCAGCACCCTTGGCGACAGCACAGATACGCAGTATTTT. As protein: CASTLGDSTDTQYF.

This clonotype was counted only a few times. This chain joins TRBV10-3 and TRBJ2-5; the D is unclear. Judging by the DNA end, TRBJ2-7 fits better; the J call may be wrong. The CDR3 covers 12 residues. Germline V gene lookup returns CDR1 ENHRY and CDR2 SYGVKD. CDR3 nucleotides: TGTGCCATCAGTGAGCGCATAGGCGAGCAGTACTTC. This gives the protein CAISERIGEQYF.

This clonotype was recorded a few times. The chain employs TRBV11-2 and TRBJ2-3, with TRBD2 matching over 9 bases. The trim removed 1 base at V and 5 bases at J, leaving 1 base unmatched. The germline gives CDR1 SGHAT, CDR2 FQNNGV. The CDR3 runs to 14 residues. For the CDR3, the DNA is TGTGCCAGCAGCTTAGTGCGGGAGGGAGATACGCAGTATTTT. It translates to CASSLVREGDTQYF.

This clonotype occurred a few times. This sequence joins TRBV6-5 and TRBJ1-1, with D possibly being TRBD1 (5 bases). The V gene lost 6 bases and the J gene lost 1 base, with 15 bases spanning the gap. The CDR3 has 15 residues. Looked up from germline, CDR1 is MNHEY and CDR2 is SVGAGI. CDR3 coding DNA: TGTGCCAGCAGCCGAGAATTTACAGGGAACACTGAAGCTTTCTTT. Protein: CASSREFTGNTEAFF.

CDR3 coding DNA: TGTGCCAGCAGACCGATGTTTGAGAATCAGCCCCAGCATTTT. Protein sequence: CASRPMFENQPQHF. This rearrangement joins TRBV6-5 to TRBJ1-5; D call uncertain. Trimming removed 6 bases from V and 4 bases from J, with 13 bases in between. The CDR3 totals 14 residues. Per germline, CDR1 MNHEY and CDR2 SVGAGI.